The clone carrying this TCR beta chain was counted only a few times. Antigen: not known. The time point here: late sampling 161 to 241 days after vaccination in a few convalescent patients. Treatment defined: approximately nine-day PBMC culture with coronavirus spike peptide pools or control peptides (ViraFEST assay). Oncomine TCR Beta short-read sequencing was applied to DNA from cultured CD4+ T cells. TCRdb itself ran the PCR reads through MiXCR, one entry per CDR3 protein. Of fewer than 30,000 distinct CDR3 sequences listed, under 40% were seen once; the top ten hold 3% to 4%. This entry comes from a study of vaccination and CD4 T cells after COVID-19. CDR3 size: 13 residues. The ends were cut back, 3 bases at V and 3 bases at J, with 8 bases in the middle. Germline V gene data show CDR1 as MNHEY and CDR2 as SMNVEV (reference sequence).

This material consisted of CD4+ T cells from blood, cultured in vitro, taken about 7 months after SARS-CoV-2 vaccination. The V gene is TRBV27, the J gene TRBJ1-1; D unresolved. This TCR was sampled from a human donor who had recovered from COVID-19. The CDR3 is CASSFSRDTEAFF. The DNA of the CDR3 is TGTGCCAGCAGTTTTTCAAGGGACACTGAAGCTTTCTTT.